Following are 27 T cell receptor beta chains from one sample sequenced in a study of shared clonotypes between healthy human individuals. Naive CD8 cells comprised CD45RO-negative, CCR7-positively selected cells, excluding terminally differentiated effector memory CD45RA+ cells. Generated by immunoSEQ multiplex PCR, the TCRdb table keeps only in-frame clones and is missing some. The table shows almost 700,000 clones, with about 91% occurring only once. The sample taken for sequencing was naive CD8+ T cells sorted from blood. The receptors stem from a man in his thirties or forties in good health.

The V call is TRBV7-2, the J call TRBJ1-2; D gene unclear. Trimming cost V 5 bases and J 0 bases, with 19 bases left between them. This CDR3 is built from 17 residues. Germline assignment: CDR1 SGHTA and CDR2 FQGNSA. CDR3 in amino acids: CASSPSPGPPANYGYTF. The CDR3 DNA reads TGTGCCAGCAGCCCATCCCCCGGGCCCCCAGCTAACTATGGCTACACCTTC.

The chain couples TRBV7-9 to TRBJ2-1; D may correspond to TRBD1 or TRBD2 (5 bases each). This CDR3 has 18 amino acids. The V end was cut by 8 bases, the J end by 1 base, with 24 bases between. CDR1 and CDR2 (germline): SEHNR, FQNEAQ (reference sequence). CDR3 sequence: CASVDSRAVGRSYNEQFF. In DNA, the CDR3 is TGTGCCAGCGTGGATAGTCGAGCGGTGGGACGGTCCTACAATGAGCAGTTCTTC.

The chain couples TRBV28 to TRBJ2-3, with 10 bases lining up with TRBD2. The CDR3 length is 17 residues. The V and J ends lost 2 bases and 0 bases, in that order; junction bases with no gene match: 5. Germline assignment: CDR1 MDHEN and CDR2 SYDVKM. The CDR3 spells CASSLPKLAGSTDTQYF. The CDR3 DNA reads TGTGCCAGCAGTTTACCTAAACTAGCGGGGAGCACAGATACGCAGTATTTT. The whole variable domain, remainder taken from reference TRBV28 and TRBJ2-3, is DVKVTQSSRYLVKRTGEKVFLECVQDMDHENMFWYRQDPGLGLRLIYFSYDVKMKEKGDIPEGYSVSREKKERFSLILESASTNQTSMYLCASSLPKLAGSTDTQYFGPGTRLTVL.

This chain connects TRBV19 to TRBJ2-1; TRBD1 aligns across 7 bases. The germline V gene encodes CDR1 LNHDA and CDR2 SQIVND (reference sequence). The CDR3 spans 17 residues. The ends lost 9 bases at V and 4 bases at J; junction bases unmatched: 18. The CDR3 DNA sequence: TGTGCCAGCCACCGGACACAGGGGCCCCCTATTTACAATGAGCAGTTCTTC. Translation gives CASHRTQGPPIYNEQFF. The variable domain in full, completed from reference TRBV19 and TRBJ2-1, reads DGGITQSPKYLFRKEGQNVTLSCEQNLNHDAMYWYRQDPGQGLRLIYYSQIVNDFQKGDIAEGYSVSREKKESFPLTVTSAQKNPTAFYLCASHRTQGPPIYNEQFFGPGTRLTVL.

This clone came up once. The chain links TRBV7-3 to TRBJ2-1; 9 nucleotides line up with TRBD1. The CDR3 totals 13 residues. V shed 11 bases and J 1 base; nucleotides not matched to a gene: 3. Germline V gives CDR1 SGHTA, CDR2 FQGTGA. DNA of the CDR3: TGTGCCTCGGGACAGGGTTCCTACAATGAGCAGTTCTTC. Its protein is CASGQGSYNEQFF.

The V and J genes are TRBV30 and TRBJ1-5; 11 bases agree with TRBD1. The CDR3 contains 14 residues. Germline assignment: CDR1 GTSNPN and CDR2 SVGIG (reference sequence). J was trimmed by 6 bases and V by 3 bases; bases with no gene match: 4. For the CDR3, the DNA is TGTGCCTGGAGGACCGGGACAGGGGGTCAGCCCCAGCATTTT. It yields the protein CAWRTGTGGQPQHF.

The chain carries TRBV19 and TRBJ2-2; D gene uncertain. From germline, CDR1 is LNHDA and CDR2 SQIVND (reference sequence). Trimming left V 0 bases short and J 7 bases short, with 15 bases between. The CDR3 is made up of 16 amino acids. This chain's CDR3 is CASSIDSAAVIGELFF. CDR3 sequence (DNA): TGTGCCAGTAGTATAGATTCGGCGGCGGTTATCGGGGAGCTGTTTTTT.

The chain combines TRBV21-1 with TRBJ2-6; no DNA check was done on the table's D call, TRBD1. TRBV21-1 is given as a pseudogene. The CDR3 length is 18 residues. CDR3 sequence reads: CASSKTPGPFSGANVLTF. CDR3 sequence (DNA): TGTGCCAGCAGCAAAACTCCAGGTCCCTTTTCTGGGGCCAACGTCCTGACTTTC.

The V and J genes are TRBV29-1 and TRBJ1-1; D is ambiguous. CDR1 SQVTM and CDR2 ANQGSEA come from the germline V gene. Deletions cut 4 bases from V and 1 base from J, with 13 bases between. The CDR3 extends over 14 amino acids. The CDR3 here is CSVVPAGRNTEAFF. The CDR3 DNA reads as TGCAGCGTTGTGCCGGCGGGGAGGAACACTGAAGCTTTCTTT.

CDR3 DNA: TGCGCCAGCAGTCATGAGGAATGGGTGGACACAGATACGCAGTATTTT. This sequence encodes CASSHEEWVDTDTQYF. The rearrangement joins TRBV23-1 to TRBJ2-3; D is ambiguous. TRBV23-1 is an open reading frame whose function is uncertain. V was pared by 3 bases and J by 2 bases, with 15 bases between. This CDR3 has 16 residues.

This sequence joins TRBV15 and TRBJ2-3, with TRBD2 identical over 16 bases. V shed 2 bases and J 9 bases; nucleotides not matched to a gene: 20. The CDR3 covers 21 residues. Germline lookup yields CDR1 LNHNV and CDR2 YYDKDF (reference sequence). This chain's CDR3 is CATSRFPGLAGGDHGRKTQYF. The CDR3, as DNA: TGTGCCACCAGCAGATTCCCGGGACTAGCGGGAGGGGACCACGGGAGAAAGACGCAGTATTTT.

This sequence joins TRBV9 and TRBJ2-1; D is ambiguous. CDR3 length equals 15 residues. V was clipped by 2 bases and J by 0 bases, with 9 bases between them. Germline CDR1 SGDLS, CDR2 YYNGEE. The CDR3 region is CASSVYTDSYNEQFF. The CDR3 DNA reads TGTGCCAGCAGCGTGTACACTGACTCCTACAATGAGCAGTTCTTC.

The J gene is TRBJ1-2, the V gene TRBV21-1. TRBV21-1 is listed as a pseudogene. CDR3 length equals 12 residues. The CDR3 region is CASSKETQGYTF. The CDR3 DNA reads as TGTGCCAGCAGCAAAGAAACCCAAGGCTACACCTTC.

This clone was seen a single time. The chain recombines TRBV6-5 with TRBJ2-3; D is tentatively TRBD1 or TRBD2 (5 bases each). V was trimmed by 2 bases and J by 4 bases, leaving 13 bases between them. Looked up from germline, CDR1 is MNHEY and CDR2 is SVGAGI. CDR3 size: 15 residues. The CDR3 loop is CASSYTQGRPDTQYF. In nucleotides, the CDR3 is TGTGCCAGCAGTTACACCCAGGGACGGCCAGATACGCAGTATTTT.

The J gene is TRBJ2-3, the V gene TRBV27; 7 positions agree with TRBD2. Germline CDR1 MNHEY, CDR2 SMNVEV (reference sequence). J lost 1 base, V lost 3 bases, and 4 bases had no gene match. The CDR3 consists of 15 residues. CDR3 residues: CASSFGGRGTDTQYF. In nucleotides, the CDR3 is TGTGCCAGCAGTTTTGGCGGGAGAGGCACAGATACGCAGTATTTT.

The gene calls are TRBV5-1 and TRBJ1-5; no clear D gene. Germline CDR1 is SGHRS and CDR2 is YFSETQ. The CDR3 has 17 residues. Trimming took 2 bases from V and 2 from J, leaving 17 bases between them. The chain's CDR3 is CASSFVKAAPCNQPQHF. CDR3 nucleotide sequence: TGCGCCAGCAGCTTTGTAAAAGCGGCCCCGTGCAATCAGCCCCAGCATTTT.

This clone has a single count. V and J are TRBV11-2 and TRBJ2-1, with TRBD1 matching over 8 bases. V trimming: 3 bases; J trimming: 4 bases; junction bases outside the gene matches: 5. This CDR3 is 15 amino acids long. Germline lookup yields CDR1 SGHAT and CDR2 FQNNGV. CDR3 protein: CASSFETGAYNEQFF. The CDR3 DNA reads TGTGCCAGCAGCTTTGAGACAGGGGCTTACAATGAGCAGTTCTTC.

The V and J genes are TRBV4-1 and TRBJ2-1; 9 bases align to TRBD1. Germline-derived CDR1 and CDR2 are MGHRA and YSYEKL. V shed 1 base and J 5 bases; nucleotides not matched to a gene: 9. There are 17 residues in the CDR3. The CDR3 reads CASSQVFGTGLNNEQFF. Here the CDR3 DNA reads TGCGCCAGCAGCCAAGTATTTGGGACAGGGCTCAACAATGAGCAGTTCTTC.

This clone has a handful of counts. V and J are TRBV7-9 and TRBJ2-7; D gene ambiguous. Germline V gene sequence: CDR1 SEHNR, CDR2 FQNEAQ (reference sequence). V lost 5 bases and J 5 bases, leaving 10 bases between the germline ends. The CDR3 sequence is 12 residues long. Here the CDR3 reads CASSVRWDEQYF. The CDR3 nucleotides are TGTGCCAGCAGCGTCCGTTGGGACGAGCAGTACTTC.

The chain links TRBV15 to TRBJ2-7, with D uncertain. Germline loops: CDR1 LNHNV, CDR2 YYDKDF (reference sequence). The CDR3 runs to 14 residues. With 0 bases removed from V and 6 bases from J, the gap between germline ends came to 12 bases. The CDR3 reads CATSRESVPREQYF. In nucleotides, the CDR3 is TGTGCCACCAGCAGAGAGTCGGTGCCTCGCGAGCAGTACTTC.

The rearrangement links TRBV9 to TRBJ2-7, with 11 bases that match TRBD2. The V segment lost 3 bases and the J segment 2 bases; nucleotides outside the gene matches: 7. The germline V gene encodes CDR1 SGDLS and CDR2 YYNGEE. This CDR3 is built from 16 residues. CDR3 residues: CASSGLLAGGTYEQYF. CDR3 nucleotides: TGTGCCAGCAGCGGGCTGTTAGCGGGAGGGACCTACGAGCAGTACTTC.

This chain links TRBV5-1 with TRBJ2-5; TRBD2 might be the D (6 bases). This CDR3 contains 16 residues. The V gene's germline CDR1 is SGHRS and CDR2 YFSETQ. V lost 5 bases, J lost 2 bases, and 19 bases lay in between. This CDR3 reads CASSHPMEGFQETQYF. In DNA, the CDR3 is TGCGCCAGCAGTCATCCCATGGAGGGTTTTCAAGAGACCCAGTACTTC.

V and J are TRBV28 and TRBJ2-1, with D maybe TRBD1 (6 bases). V gave up 6 bases and J gave up 10 bases, with 22 bases separating them. The CDR3 totals 15 residues. Germline assignment: CDR1 MDHEN and CDR2 SYDVKM. The CDR3 DNA reads as TGTGCCAGCAGCTGGGGCCCTACAGGGTTACAAGAGCAGTTCTTC. It codes for CASSWGPTGLQEQFF.

This clone was found once. The V call is TRBV29-1, the J call TRBJ2-5, with TRBD2 identical over 13 bases. V lost 5 bases and J lost 4; bases outside the gene matches: 4. Germline V lookup: CDR1 SQVTM, CDR2 ANQGSEA. The CDR3 runs 14 residues. CDR3 DNA sequence: TGCAGCGTTCAACTAGCGGGAGGGCCAGAGACCCAGTACTTC. It translates to CSVQLAGGPETQYF. Drawing the rest from reference TRBV29-1 and TRBJ2-5, the complete variable domain is SAVISQKPSRDICQRGTSLTIQCQVDSQVTMMFWYRQQPGQSLTLIATANQGSEATYESGFVIDKFPISRPNLTFSTLTVSNMSPEDSSIYLCSVQLAGGPETQYFGPGTRLLVL.

The CDR3 here is CASSYSWGEAQETQYF. The CDR3 DNA reads as TGTGCCAGCAGTTATTCATGGGGGGAGGCTCAAGAGACCCAGTACTTC. This chain uses TRBV27 with TRBJ2-5, with TRBD2 as a possible D gene (6 bases). Germline CDR1 reads MNHEY; CDR2 reads SMNVEV (reference sequence). The CDR3 totals 16 residues. Deletions cut 4 bases from V and 2 bases from J, with 17 bases between.

The gene calls are TRBV9 and TRBJ2-5, with TRBD1 identical over 10 bases. The CDR3 length is 15 residues. With 2 bases clipped from V and 5 bases from J, the junction kept 6 bases outside the gene matches. Germline V gene data show CDR1 as SGDLS and CDR2 as YYNGEE. DNA for the CDR3: TGTGCCAGCAGCGTCTGGACAGGGGGAATGGAGACCCAGTACTTC. Its translation: CASSVWTGGMETQYF.

The genes are TRBV12-2 and TRBJ1-4. TRBV12-2 is a pseudogene segment. The CDR3 is made up of 13 amino acids. CDR3 region: CAMPLVVNEKLFF. The CDR3 DNA reads as TGTGCAATGCCTTTGGTAGTGAATGAAAAACTGTTTTTT.